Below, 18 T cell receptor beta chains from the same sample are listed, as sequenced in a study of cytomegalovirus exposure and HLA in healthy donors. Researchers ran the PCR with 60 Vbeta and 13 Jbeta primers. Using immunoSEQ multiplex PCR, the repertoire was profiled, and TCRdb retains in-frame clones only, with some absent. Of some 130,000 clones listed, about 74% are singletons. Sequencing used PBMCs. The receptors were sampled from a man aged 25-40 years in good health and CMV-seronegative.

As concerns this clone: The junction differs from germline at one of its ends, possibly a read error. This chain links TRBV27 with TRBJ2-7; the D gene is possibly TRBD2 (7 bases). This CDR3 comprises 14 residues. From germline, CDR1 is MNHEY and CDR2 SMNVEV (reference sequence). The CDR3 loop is CASSSGGPSDEQYF. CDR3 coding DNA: TGTGCCAGCAGTTCCGGGGGGCCCTCCGACGAGCAGTACTTC.

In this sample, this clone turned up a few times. Here the CDR3 reads CASGSGATDTQYF. The CDR3 DNA is TGCGCCAGCGGTAGCGGGGCCACAGATACGCAGTATTTT. This chain connects TRBV5-1 to TRBJ2-3, with 8 bases aligning to TRBD2. Germline lookup yields CDR1 SGHRS and CDR2 YFSETQ. Trimming at V came to 7 bases and at J to 2 bases, leaving 3 bases not matched to a gene. There are 13 residues in the CDR3.

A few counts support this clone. The CDR3 nucleotides are TGTGCCAGCAGCTTGGGGCAGGGGGGTCCTGGAAACACCATATATTTT. As protein: CASSLGQGGPGNTIYF. This rearrangement joins TRBV5-6 to TRBJ1-3; 7 nucleotides line up with TRBD1. The germline V gene encodes CDR1 SGHDT and CDR2 YYEEEE. Trimming removed 0 bases from V and 2 bases from J; junction bases left unmatched: 5. There are 16 residues in the CDR3.

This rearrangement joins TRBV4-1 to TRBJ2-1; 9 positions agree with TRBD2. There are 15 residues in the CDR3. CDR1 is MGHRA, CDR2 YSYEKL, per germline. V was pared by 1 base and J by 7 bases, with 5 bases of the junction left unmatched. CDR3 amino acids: CASSQGLAARNEQFF. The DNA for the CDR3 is TGCGCCAGCAGCCAAGGACTAGCGGCTCGTAATGAGCAGTTCTTC.

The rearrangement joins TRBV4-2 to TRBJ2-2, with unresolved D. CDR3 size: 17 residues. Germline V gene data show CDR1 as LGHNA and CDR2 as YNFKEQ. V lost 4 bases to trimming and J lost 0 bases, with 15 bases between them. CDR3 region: CASSPNVARANTGELFF. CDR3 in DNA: TGTGCCAGCAGCCCGAATGTGGCCCGGGCGAACACCGGGGAGCTGTTTTTT.

CDR3 sequence reads: CASSPSSGSRYEQYF. In DNA form, the CDR3 reads TGCGCCAGCAGCCCCTCATCCGGGTCACGCTACGAGCAGTACTTC. The chain carries TRBV4-1 and TRBJ2-7; D unresolved. Germline-derived CDR1 and CDR2 are MGHRA and YSYEKL. The CDR3 is 15 amino acids. V lost 4 bases and J lost 3, with 16 bases in between.

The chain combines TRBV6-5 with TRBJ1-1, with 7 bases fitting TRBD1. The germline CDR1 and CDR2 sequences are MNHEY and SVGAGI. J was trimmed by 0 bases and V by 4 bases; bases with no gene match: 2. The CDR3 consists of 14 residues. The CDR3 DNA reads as TGTGCCAGCAGTTTCGGACAGGTGAACACTGAAGCTTTCTTT. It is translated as CASSFGQVNTEAFF.

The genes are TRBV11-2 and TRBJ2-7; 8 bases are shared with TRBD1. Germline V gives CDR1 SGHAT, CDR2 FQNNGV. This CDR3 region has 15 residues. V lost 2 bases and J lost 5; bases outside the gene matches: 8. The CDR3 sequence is CASSLNTRGPHEQYF. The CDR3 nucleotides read TGTGCCAGCAGCTTAAACACCAGGGGGCCACACGAGCAGTACTTC. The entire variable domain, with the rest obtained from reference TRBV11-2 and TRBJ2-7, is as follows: EAGVAQSPRYKIIEKRQSVAFWCNPISGHATLYWYQQILGQGPKLLIQFQNNGVVDDSQLPKDRFSAERLKGVDSTLKIQPAKLEDSAVYLCASSLNTRGPHEQYFGPGTRLTVT.

The CDR3 loop is CATGDRGYSYEQYF. CDR3 DNA: TGTGCCACCGGGGACAGGGGATACTCCTACGAGCAGTACTTC. This rearrangement joins TRBV6-5 to TRBJ2-7, with 10 bases identical to TRBD1. Germline CDR1 MNHEY, CDR2 SVGAGI. The V segment lost 10 bases and the J segment 0 bases; nucleotides outside the gene matches: 6. This CDR3 has 14 residues.

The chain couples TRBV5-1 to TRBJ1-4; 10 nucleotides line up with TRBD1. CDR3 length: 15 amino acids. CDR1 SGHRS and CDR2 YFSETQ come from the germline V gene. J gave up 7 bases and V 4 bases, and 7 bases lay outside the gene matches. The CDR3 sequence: CASSLGQGGVEKLFF. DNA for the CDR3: TGCGCCAGCAGCCTAGGACAGGGGGGAGTTGAAAAACTGTTTTTT.

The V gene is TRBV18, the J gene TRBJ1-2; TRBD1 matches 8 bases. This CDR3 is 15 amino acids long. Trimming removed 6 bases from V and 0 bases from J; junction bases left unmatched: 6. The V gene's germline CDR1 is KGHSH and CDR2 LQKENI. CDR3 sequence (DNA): TGTGCCAGCTCTCCCCCGGACAGGGCTAACTATGGCTACACCTTC. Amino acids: CASSPPDRANYGYTF. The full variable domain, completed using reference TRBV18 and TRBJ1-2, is NAGVMQNPRHLVRRRGQEARLRCSPMKGHSHVYWYRQLPEEGLKFMVYLQKENIIDESGMPKERFSAEFPKEGPSILRIQQVVRGDSAAYFCASSPPDRANYGYTFGSGTRLTVV.

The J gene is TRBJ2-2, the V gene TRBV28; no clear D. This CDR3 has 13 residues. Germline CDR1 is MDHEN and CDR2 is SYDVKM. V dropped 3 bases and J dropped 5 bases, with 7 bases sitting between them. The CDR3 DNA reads TGTGCCAGCAGTTTTGAGGTGACCGGGGAGCTGTTTTTT. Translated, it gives CASSFEVTGELFF.

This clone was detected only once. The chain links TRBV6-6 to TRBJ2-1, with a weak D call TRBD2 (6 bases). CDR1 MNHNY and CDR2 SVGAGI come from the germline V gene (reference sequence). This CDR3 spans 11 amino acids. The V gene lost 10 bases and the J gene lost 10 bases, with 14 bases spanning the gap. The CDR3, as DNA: TGTGCCACTTCCCCCGGGAGCGAGCAGTTCTTC. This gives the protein CATSPGSEQFF.

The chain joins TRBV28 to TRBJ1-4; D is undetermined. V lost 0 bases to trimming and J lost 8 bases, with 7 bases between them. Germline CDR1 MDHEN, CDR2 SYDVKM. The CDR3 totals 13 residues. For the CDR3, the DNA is TGTGCCAGCAGTTTATGGGAGAACGAAAAACTGTTTTTT. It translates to CASSLWENEKLFF.

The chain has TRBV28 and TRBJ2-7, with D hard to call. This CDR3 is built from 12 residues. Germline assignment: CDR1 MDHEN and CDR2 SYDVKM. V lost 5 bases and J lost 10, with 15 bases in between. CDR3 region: CASSPETTGQYF. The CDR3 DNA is TGTGCCAGCAGTCCAGAAACTACGGGTCAGTACTTC.

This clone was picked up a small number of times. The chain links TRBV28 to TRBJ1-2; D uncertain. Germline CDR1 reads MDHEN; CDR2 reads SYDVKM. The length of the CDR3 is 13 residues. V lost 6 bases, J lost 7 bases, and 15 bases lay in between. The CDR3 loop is CASSPGGITGYTF. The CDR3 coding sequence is TGTGCCAGCAGCCCCGGAGGGATTACTGGCTACACCTTC.

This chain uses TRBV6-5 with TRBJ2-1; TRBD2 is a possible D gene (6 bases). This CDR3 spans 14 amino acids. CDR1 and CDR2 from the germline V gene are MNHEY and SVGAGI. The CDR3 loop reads CASNLQGGDDEQFF. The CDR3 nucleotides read TGTGCATCGAACCTCCAGGGAGGAGACGATGAGCAGTTCTTC.

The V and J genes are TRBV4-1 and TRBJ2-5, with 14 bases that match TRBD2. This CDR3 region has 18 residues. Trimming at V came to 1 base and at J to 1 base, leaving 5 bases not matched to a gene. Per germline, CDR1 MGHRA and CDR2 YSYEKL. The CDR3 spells CASSQGGTSGSGQETQYF. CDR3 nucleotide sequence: TGCGCCAGCAGCCAAGGCGGGACTAGCGGGAGTGGCCAAGAGACCCAGTACTTC.